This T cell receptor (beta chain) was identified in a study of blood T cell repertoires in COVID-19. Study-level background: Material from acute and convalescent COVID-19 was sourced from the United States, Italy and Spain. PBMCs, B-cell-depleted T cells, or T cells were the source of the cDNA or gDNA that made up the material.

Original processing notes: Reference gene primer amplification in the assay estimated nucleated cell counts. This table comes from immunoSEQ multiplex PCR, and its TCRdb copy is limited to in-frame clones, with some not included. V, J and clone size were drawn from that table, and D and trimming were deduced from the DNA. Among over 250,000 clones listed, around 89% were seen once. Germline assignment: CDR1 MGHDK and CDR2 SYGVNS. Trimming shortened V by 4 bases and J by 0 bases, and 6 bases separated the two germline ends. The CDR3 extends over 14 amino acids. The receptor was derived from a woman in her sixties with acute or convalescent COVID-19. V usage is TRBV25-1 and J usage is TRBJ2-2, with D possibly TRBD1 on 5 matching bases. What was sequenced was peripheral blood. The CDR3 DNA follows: TGTGCCAGCAGTGCCAGGGCGAACACCGGGGAGCTGTTTTTT. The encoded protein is CASSARANTGELFF.